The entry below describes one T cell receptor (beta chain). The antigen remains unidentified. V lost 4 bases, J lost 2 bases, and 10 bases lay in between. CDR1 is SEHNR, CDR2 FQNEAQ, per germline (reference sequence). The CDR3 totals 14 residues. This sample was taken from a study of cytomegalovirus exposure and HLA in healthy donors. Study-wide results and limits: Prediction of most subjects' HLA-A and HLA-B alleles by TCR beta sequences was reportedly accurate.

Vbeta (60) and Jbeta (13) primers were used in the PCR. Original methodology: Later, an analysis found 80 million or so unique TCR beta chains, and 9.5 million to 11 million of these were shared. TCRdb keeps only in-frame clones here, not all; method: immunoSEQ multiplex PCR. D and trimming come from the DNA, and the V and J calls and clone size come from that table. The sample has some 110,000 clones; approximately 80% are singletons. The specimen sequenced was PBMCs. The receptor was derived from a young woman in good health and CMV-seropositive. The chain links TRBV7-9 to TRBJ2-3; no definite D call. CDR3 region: CASSSVGLTDTQYF. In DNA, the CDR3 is TGTGCCAGCAGCTCGGTGGGCCTCACAGATACGCAGTATTTT.